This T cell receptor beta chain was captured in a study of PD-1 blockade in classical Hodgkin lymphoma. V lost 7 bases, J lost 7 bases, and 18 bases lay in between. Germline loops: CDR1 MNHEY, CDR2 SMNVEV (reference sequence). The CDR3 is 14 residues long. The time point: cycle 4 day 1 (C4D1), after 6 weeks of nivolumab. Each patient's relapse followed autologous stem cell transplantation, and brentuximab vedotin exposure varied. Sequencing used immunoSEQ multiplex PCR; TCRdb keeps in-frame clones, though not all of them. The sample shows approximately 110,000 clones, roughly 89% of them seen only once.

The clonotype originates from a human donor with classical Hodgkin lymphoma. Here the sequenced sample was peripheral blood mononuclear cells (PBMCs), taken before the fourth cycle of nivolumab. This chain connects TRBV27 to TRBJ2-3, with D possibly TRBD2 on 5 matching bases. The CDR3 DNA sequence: TGTGCCAGCAAGGAGCGGTATCCACAACATACGCAGTATTTT. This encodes CASKERYPQHTQYF.